One sample yielded the 23 T cell receptor beta chains listed below, sequenced in a study of blood T cell repertoires in COVID-19. Assay: immunoSEQ multiplex PCR; the TCRdb copy retains only in-frame clones and omits some. The table shows about 260,000 clones, with approximately 85% occurring only once. The source material was peripheral blood. The receptor source for this set is a human donor in a cohort sampled during active COVID-19.

CDR3 bases: TGTGCCAGCAGTTTTGAAGTAGGAACAGGGCCCCCCTACGAGCAGTACTTC. Its translation is CASSFEVGTGPPYEQYF. This chain links TRBV27 with TRBJ2-7; a weak D match, TRBD1 (6 bases). The CDR3 is 17 residues long. Trimming shortened V by 3 bases and J by 2 bases, and 20 bases separated the two germline ends. The germline V gene has CDR1 MNHEY and CDR2 SMNVEV (reference sequence).

The chain couples TRBV10-3 to TRBJ1-3; 9 bases match TRBD1. Germline assignment: CDR1 ENHRY and CDR2 SYGVKD. J was trimmed by 1 base and V by 6 bases; bases with no gene match: 4. The CDR3 is made up of 15 amino acids. The CDR3 sequence: CAISGTGRSGNTIYF. The CDR3 DNA sequence: TGTGCCATCAGCGGGACAGGGAGATCTGGAAACACCATATATTTT.

The rearrangement links TRBV11-2 to TRBJ2-7, with TRBD1 identical over 8 bases. The CDR3 has 15 residues. J was trimmed by 6 bases and V by 3 bases; bases with no gene match: 10. In germline, CDR1 is SGHAT, CDR2 FQNNGV. This CDR3 reads CASSFNRQGAIEQYF. CDR3 bases: TGTGCCAGCAGCTTTAATCGGCAGGGGGCGATCGAGCAGTACTTC.

The chain uses TRBV27 and TRBJ1-1, with 10 nucleotides matching TRBD1. J gave up 11 bases and V 6 bases, and 12 bases lay outside the gene matches. In germline, CDR1 is MNHEY, CDR2 SMNVEV (reference sequence). The CDR3 contains 14 residues. As DNA, the CDR3 is TGTGCCAGCAGCTACGGGACAGGGGCCGCCTGGGCTTTCTTT. Amino acids: CASSYGTGAAWAFF.

This clone was detected only a few times. Written as DNA, the CDR3 is TGTGCCAGCAGCTTAGAACGGGGCACTGAAGCTTTCTTT. It encodes CASSLERGTEAFF. The chain combines TRBV11-3 with TRBJ1-1; D not certain. Trimming left V 0 bases short and J 4 bases short, with 6 bases between. This CDR3 is built from 13 residues. Germline assignment: CDR1 SGHNT and CDR2 YENEEA.

In this sample, this clone turned up once. J is TRBJ2-7 and V is TRBV7-9; possible D gene TRBD2, 7 bases. This CDR3 region has 14 residues. The germline CDR1 and CDR2 sequences are SEHNR and FQNEAQ (reference sequence). Trimming stripped 7 bases from V and 3 bases from J, with 16 bases between. This CDR3 reads CASTPRGAHYEQYF. The CDR3 bases are TGTGCCAGCACCCCACGGGGGGCCCACTACGAGCAGTACTTC.

The chain has TRBV21-1 and TRBJ1-2. TRBV21-1 represents a pseudogene. The CDR3 contains 15 residues. As DNA, the CDR3 is TGTGCCAGCAGCAAAGCGTTTGGCGGGGAAAGTGCCTACACCTTC. The encoded protein is CASSKAFGGESAYTF.

Only one count was recorded for this clone. J is TRBJ2-1 and V is TRBV6-5, with 9 bases fitting TRBD2. Losses at the gene ends were 5 bases for V and 9 bases for J; bases not matched to a gene: 2. This CDR3 is built from 12 residues. The V gene's germline CDR1 is MNHEY and CDR2 SVGAGI. The DNA of the CDR3 is TGTGCCAGCAGTCCTAGCGGGATTGAGCAGTTCTTC. It translates to CASSPSGIEQFF.

This clone was detected a few times. V gene TRBV7-2 combines with J gene TRBJ1-5; D is perhaps TRBD1 (6 bases). The length of the CDR3 is 14 residues. V lost 0 bases and J lost 7, with 10 bases in between. CDR1 and CDR2 (germline): SGHTA, FQGNSA. CDR3 region: CASSLAHGGQPQHF. For the CDR3, the DNA is TGTGCCAGCAGCTTAGCGCATGGGGGCCAGCCCCAGCATTTT.

This chain links TRBV18 with TRBJ1-4; D might be TRBD1 (5 bases). The V gene's germline CDR1 is KGHSH and CDR2 LQKENI. There are 15 residues in the CDR3. V was shortened by 4 bases and J by 0 bases, with 9 bases between the two germline ends. This CDR3 reads CASSRGTATNEKLFF. As DNA, the CDR3 is TGTGCCAGCTCACGCGGGACGGCAACTAATGAAAAACTGTTTTTT.

The chain recombines TRBV5-4 with TRBJ1-5, with 10 bases that match TRBD1. Germline V CDR1 and CDR2: SGHNT, YYREEE (reference sequence). The CDR3 is made up of 15 amino acids. V shed 2 bases, J shed 3 bases, and the junction held 2 bases outside the gene matches. CDR3 DNA sequence: TGTGCCAGCAGCTTTGGGACAGGGGTCAATCAGCCCCAGCATTTT. Translating gives CASSFGTGVNQPQHF.

The rearrangement links TRBV24-1 to TRBJ2-6; 8 positions match TRBD1. Looked up from germline, CDR1 is KGHDR and CDR2 is SFDVKD. The ends lost 3 bases at V and 1 base at J; junction bases unmatched: 10. The length of the CDR3 is 19 residues. In DNA form, the CDR3 reads TGTGCCACCAGTGATGCAACCGGGACAGGAGCTTCTGGGGCCAACGTCCTGACTTTC. It specifies CATSDATGTGASGANVLTF.

DNA of the CDR3: TGTGCCTGGAGCCCCGACAGGGGAGCCTACGAGCAGTACTTC. This sequence encodes CAWSPDRGAYEQYF. The rearrangement uses TRBV30 and TRBJ2-7; 8 nucleotides align to TRBD1. This CDR3 comprises 14 residues. Germline V lookup: CDR1 GTSNPN, CDR2 SVGIG (reference sequence). V was pared by 3 bases and J by 2 bases, with 6 bases of the junction left unmatched.

This chain links TRBV6-5 with TRBJ2-3; D is unresolved. The CDR3 extends over 14 amino acids. The germline gives CDR1 MNHEY, CDR2 SVGAGI. Trimming took off 4 bases at V and 7 bases at J, with 15 bases between the two ends. CDR3 in amino acids: CASSLSVPSYTQYF. The CDR3 region has the DNA TGTGCCAGCAGTTTATCAGTACCCTCGTATACGCAGTATTTT.

V and J are TRBV10-1 and TRBJ1-1; the D is unclear. V dropped 7 bases and J dropped 2 bases, with 17 bases sitting between them. This CDR3 region has 15 residues. Germline lookup yields CDR1 WNHNN and CDR2 SYGVQD (reference sequence). CDR3 in amino acids: CASTPRLVVNTEAFF. CDR3 coding DNA: TGCGCCAGCACCCCGCGTTTGGTTGTAAACACTGAAGCTTTCTTT.

The gene calls are TRBV4-2 and TRBJ2-6; a weak D match, TRBD2 (5 bases). The germline gives CDR1 LGHNA, CDR2 YNFKEQ. With 0 bases removed from V and 0 bases from J, the gap between germline ends came to 9 bases. The CDR3 length is 17 residues. This CDR3 reads CASSQEAGDSGANVLTF. CDR3 bases: TGTGCCAGCAGCCAAGAGGCGGGCGACTCTGGGGCCAACGTCCTGACTTTC.

This chain links TRBV5-4 with TRBJ2-2; TRBD1 might be the D (6 bases). This CDR3 is built from 16 residues. V was shortened by 4 bases and J by 4 bases, with 17 bases between the two germline ends. Germline lookup yields CDR1 SGHNT and CDR2 YYREEE (reference sequence). CDR3 coding DNA: TGTGCCAGCAGCACCCGACAGGTGCTCGGCACCGGGGAGCTGTTTTTT. Its translation is CASSTRQVLGTGELFF.

The chain combines TRBV27 with TRBJ2-7; TRBD1 might be the D (6 bases). The CDR3 length is 12 residues. V lost 3 bases and J 7 bases, leaving 10 bases between the germline ends. Germline values: CDR1 MNHEY, CDR2 SMNVEV (reference sequence). The CDR3 DNA reads TGTGCCAGCAGTTTCCTGAGGGGGGAGCAGTACTTC. It encodes CASSFLRGEQYF.

V gene TRBV7-2 combines with J gene TRBJ1-3, with D hard to call. The CDR3 sequence is 17 residues long. CDR1 and CDR2 from the germline V gene are SGHTA and FQGNSA. The V and J ends lost 1 base and 0 bases respectively, with 13 bases between them. CDR3 DNA: TGTGCCAGCAGCTTAGACGTCCAGGTCCTCTCTGGAAACACCATATATTTT. Its translation: CASSLDVQVLSGNTIYF.

J is TRBJ2-7 and V is TRBV14; the D is unclear. The ends were cut back, 0 bases at V and 5 bases at J, with 17 bases in the middle. This CDR3 contains 16 residues. In germline, CDR1 is SGHDN, CDR2 FVKESK. CDR3 in amino acids: CASSQERNLETDEQYF. DNA of the CDR3: TGTGCCAGCAGCCAAGAAAGAAACCTAGAGACGGACGAGCAGTACTTC.

The chain has TRBV7-9 and TRBJ2-2; the D gene is possibly TRBD2 (6 bases). CDR3 size: 15 residues. V was pared by 7 bases and J by 6 bases, with 18 bases between. Germline CDR1 is SEHNR and CDR2 is FQNEAQ (reference sequence). CDR3 coding DNA: TGTGCCAGCACCCGTGGGGGGAAGGTCCCCGGGGAGCTGTTTTTT. Translated: CASTRGGKVPGELFF.

The sample holds a few counts of this clone. The chain recombines TRBV30 with TRBJ1-2; weak D call: TRBD1 (5 bases). The V gene lost 8 bases and the J gene lost 8 bases, with 18 bases spanning the gap. Germline V gene lookup returns CDR1 GTSNPN and CDR2 SVGIG (reference sequence). The CDR3 covers 12 residues. The chain's CDR3 is CAGGPPVRGYTF. CDR3 DNA sequence: TGTGCCGGGGGACCGCCGGTGAGAGGCTACACCTTC.

This rearrangement joins TRBV5-4 to TRBJ2-5; TRBD1 might be the D (6 bases). The germline gives CDR1 SGHNT, CDR2 YYREEE (reference sequence). This CDR3 has 14 amino acids. The CDR3 sequence is CTTRSDSRQETQYF. The DNA for the CDR3 is TGTACCACCCGTTCGGACAGCCGACAAGAGACCCAGTACTTC.